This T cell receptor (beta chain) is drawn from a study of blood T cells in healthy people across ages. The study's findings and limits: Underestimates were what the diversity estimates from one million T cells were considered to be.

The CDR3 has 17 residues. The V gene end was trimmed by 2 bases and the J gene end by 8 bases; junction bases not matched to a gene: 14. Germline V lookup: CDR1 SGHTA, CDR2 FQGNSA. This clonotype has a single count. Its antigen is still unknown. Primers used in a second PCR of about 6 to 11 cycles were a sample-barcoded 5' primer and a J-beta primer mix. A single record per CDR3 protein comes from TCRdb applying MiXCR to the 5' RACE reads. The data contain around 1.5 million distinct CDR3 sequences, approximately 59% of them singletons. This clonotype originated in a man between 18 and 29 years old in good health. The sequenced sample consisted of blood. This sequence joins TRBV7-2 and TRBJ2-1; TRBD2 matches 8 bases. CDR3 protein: CASSLIGGALVGDEQFF. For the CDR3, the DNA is TGTGCCAGCAGCTTAATCGGGGGGGCCTTAGTGGGAGATGAGCAGTTCTTC.